This entry describes one T cell receptor beta chain. Its specificity is unknown. This record comes from a study of OX40 agonist ivuxolimab in advanced cancers. General study results and limits: The average count of expanded clones was higher among CD8+ T cells than among CD4+. Clonal expansion was seen in CD4+ and CD8+ blood T cells by week 6 at 0.1 to 3.0 mg/kg.

Clones were sequenced by immunoSEQ multiplex PCR, and TCRdb holds only the in-frame ones, with some missing. The data show fewer than 15,000 clones, with 75% to 90% seen just once and 36% held by the top ten. Blood was sampled at baseline, cycle 4 day 1, and cycle 7 day 1. Germline V gene sequence: CDR1 SGDLS, CDR2 YYNGEE. V gave up 3 bases and J gave up 5 bases; unmatched junction bases: 11. The CDR3 runs to 16 residues. The TCR comes from an adult with an advanced solid tumor such as melanoma, head and neck, liver or kidney cancer. The chain carries TRBV9 and TRBJ2-7; 10 bases agree with TRBD1. Sequenced here: CD4+ or CD8+ T cells sorted from blood, sampled in a trial of the OX40 agonist ivuxolimab. DNA for the CDR3: TGTGCCAGCAGCGGAACCCCGACAGGGGGCAGGGACGAGCAGTACTTC. Encoded protein: CASSGTPTGGRDEQYF. Full variable domain (rest looked up from reference TRBV9 and TRBJ2-7): DSGVTQTPKHLITATGQRVTLRCSPRSGDLSVYWYQQSLDQGLQFLIQYYNGEERAKGNILERFSAQQFPDLHSELNLSSLELGDSALYFCASSGTPTGGRDEQYFGPGTRLTVT.